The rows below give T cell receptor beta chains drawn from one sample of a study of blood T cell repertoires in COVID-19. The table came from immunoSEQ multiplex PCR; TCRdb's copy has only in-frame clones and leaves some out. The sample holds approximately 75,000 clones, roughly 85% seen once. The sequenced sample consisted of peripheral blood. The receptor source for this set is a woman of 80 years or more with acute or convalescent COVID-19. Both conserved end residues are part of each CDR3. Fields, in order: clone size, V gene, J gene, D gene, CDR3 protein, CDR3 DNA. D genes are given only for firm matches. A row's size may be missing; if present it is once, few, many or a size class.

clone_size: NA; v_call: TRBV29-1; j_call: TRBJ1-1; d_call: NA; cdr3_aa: CSGQLGGTEAFF; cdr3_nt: TGCAGCGGACAACTGGGGGGCACTGAAGCTTTCTTT
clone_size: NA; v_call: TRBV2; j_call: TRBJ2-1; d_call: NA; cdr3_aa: CASSAFGANEQFF; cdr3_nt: TGTGCCAGCAGTGCCTTTGGGGCGAATGAGCAGTTCTTC
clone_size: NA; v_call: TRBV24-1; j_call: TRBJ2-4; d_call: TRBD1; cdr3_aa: CATSDPGTANIQYF; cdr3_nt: TGTGCCACCAGTGATCCCGGGACAGCAAACATTCAGTACTTC
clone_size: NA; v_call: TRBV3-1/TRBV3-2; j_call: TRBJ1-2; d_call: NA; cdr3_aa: CASLQQGGGYTF; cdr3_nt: TGTGCCAGCCTCCAACAAGGGGGAGGCTACACCTTC
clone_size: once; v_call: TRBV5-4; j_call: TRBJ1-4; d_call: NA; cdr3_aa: CASSPGLRGGADGEKLFF; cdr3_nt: TGTGCCAGCAGCCCAGGCCTCCGTGGAGGGGCGGATGGTGAAAAACTGTTTTTT
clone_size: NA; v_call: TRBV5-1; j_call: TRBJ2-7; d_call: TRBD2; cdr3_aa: CASSLATSGVGEQYF; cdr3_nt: TGCGCCAGCAGCTTGGCTACTAGCGGTGTAGGCGAGCAGTACTTC
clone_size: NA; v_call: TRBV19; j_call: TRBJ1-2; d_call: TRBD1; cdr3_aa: CASSSGQGRPLRGYTF; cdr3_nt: TGTGCCAGTAGTTCTGGACAGGGTCGGCCCCTAAGAGGCTACACCTTC
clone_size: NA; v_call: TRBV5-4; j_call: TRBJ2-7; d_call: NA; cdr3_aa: CASSLTGATYEQYF; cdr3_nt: TGTGCCAGCAGTTTAACAGGAGCAACCTACGAGCAGTACTTC
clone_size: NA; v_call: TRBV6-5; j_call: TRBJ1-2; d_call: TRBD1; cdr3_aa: CASSYSTRGRGGYTF; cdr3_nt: TGTGCCAGCAGTTACTCGACCAGGGGGCGGGGTGGCTACACCTTC
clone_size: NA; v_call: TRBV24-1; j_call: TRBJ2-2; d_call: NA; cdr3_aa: CATSVSSGELFF; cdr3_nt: TGTGCCACCAGTGTTTCGTCCGGGGAGCTGTTTTTT
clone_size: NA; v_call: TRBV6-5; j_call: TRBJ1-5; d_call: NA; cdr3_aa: CASSYGEQPQHF; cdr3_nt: TGTGCCAGCAGTTACGGGGAGCAGCCCCAGCATTTT
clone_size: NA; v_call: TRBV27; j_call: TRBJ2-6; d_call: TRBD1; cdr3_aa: CASSSKDRGPHSGANVLTF; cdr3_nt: TGTGCCAGCAGTTCGAAGGACAGGGGGCCCCACTCTGGGGCCAACGTCCTGACTTTC
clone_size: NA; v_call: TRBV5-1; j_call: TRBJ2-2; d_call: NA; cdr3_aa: CASSLQGRGNGELFF; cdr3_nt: TGCGCCAGCAGCTTACAGGGTCGAGGTAACGGGGAGCTGTTTTTT
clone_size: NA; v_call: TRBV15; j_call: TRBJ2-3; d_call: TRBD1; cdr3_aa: CATSGRDRERDTQYF; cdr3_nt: TGTGCCACCAGCGGCCGGGACAGGGAGAGAGATACGCAGTATTTT
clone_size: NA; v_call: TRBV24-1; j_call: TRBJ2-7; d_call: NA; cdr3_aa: CATSDSIFPYEQYF; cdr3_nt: TGTGCCACCAGTGATTCTATCTTCCCCTACGAGCAGTACTTC
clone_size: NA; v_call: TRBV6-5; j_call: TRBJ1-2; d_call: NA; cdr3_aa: CASSPNYGYTF; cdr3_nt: TGTGCCAGCAGTCCAAACTATGGCTACACCTTC